This TCR beta chain was obtained from a study of blood T cell repertoires in COVID-19. The ends were cut back, 0 bases at V and 11 bases at J, with 8 bases in the middle. The germline CDR1 and CDR2 sequences are LGHNA and YNFKEQ. CDR3 length: 12 amino acids. TCRdb keeps only in-frame clones here, not all; method: immunoSEQ multiplex PCR. The sample shows roughly 300,000 clones, 75% to 85% of them seen only once. Sequencing was performed on peripheral blood. The J gene is TRBJ2-1, the V gene TRBV4-2, with D possibly matching TRBD2 (5 bases). The sequence came from a human donor in a cohort sampled during active COVID-19. In nucleotides, the CDR3 is TGTGCCAGCAGCCAAGATCTCGGGAAGCAGTTCTTC. Translation gives CASSQDLGKQFF.